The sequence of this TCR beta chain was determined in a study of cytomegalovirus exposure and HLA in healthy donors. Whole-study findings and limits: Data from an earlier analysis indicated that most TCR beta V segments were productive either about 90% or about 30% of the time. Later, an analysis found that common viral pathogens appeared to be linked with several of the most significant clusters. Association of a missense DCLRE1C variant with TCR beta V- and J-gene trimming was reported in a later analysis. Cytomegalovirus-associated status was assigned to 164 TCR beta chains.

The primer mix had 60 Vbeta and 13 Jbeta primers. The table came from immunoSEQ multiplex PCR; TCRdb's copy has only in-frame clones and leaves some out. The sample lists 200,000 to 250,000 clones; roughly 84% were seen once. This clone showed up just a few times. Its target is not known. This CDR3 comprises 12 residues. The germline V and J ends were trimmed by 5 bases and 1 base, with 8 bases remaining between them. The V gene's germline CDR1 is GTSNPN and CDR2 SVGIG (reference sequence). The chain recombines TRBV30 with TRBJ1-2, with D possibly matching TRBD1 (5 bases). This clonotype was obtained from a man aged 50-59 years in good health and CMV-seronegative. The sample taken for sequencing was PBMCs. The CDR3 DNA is TGTGCCTGGCAGACAGTTAACTATGGCTACACCTTC. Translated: CAWQTVNYGYTF.